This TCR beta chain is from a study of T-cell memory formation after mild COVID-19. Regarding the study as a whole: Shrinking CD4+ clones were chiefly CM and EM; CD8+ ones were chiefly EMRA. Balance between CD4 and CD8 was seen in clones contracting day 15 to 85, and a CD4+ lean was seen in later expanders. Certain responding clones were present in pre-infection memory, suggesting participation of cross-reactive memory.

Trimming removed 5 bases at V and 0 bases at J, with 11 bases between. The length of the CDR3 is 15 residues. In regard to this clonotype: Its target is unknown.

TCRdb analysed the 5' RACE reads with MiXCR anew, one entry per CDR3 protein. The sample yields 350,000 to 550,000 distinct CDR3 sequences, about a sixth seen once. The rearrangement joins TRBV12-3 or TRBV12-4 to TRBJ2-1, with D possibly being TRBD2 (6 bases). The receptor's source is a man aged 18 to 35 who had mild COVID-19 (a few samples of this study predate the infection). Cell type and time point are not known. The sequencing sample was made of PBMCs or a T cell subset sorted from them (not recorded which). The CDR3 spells CASSLGLFSYNEQFF. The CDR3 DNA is TGTGCCAGCAGTCTAGGACTATTCTCCTACAATGAGCAGTTCTTC.